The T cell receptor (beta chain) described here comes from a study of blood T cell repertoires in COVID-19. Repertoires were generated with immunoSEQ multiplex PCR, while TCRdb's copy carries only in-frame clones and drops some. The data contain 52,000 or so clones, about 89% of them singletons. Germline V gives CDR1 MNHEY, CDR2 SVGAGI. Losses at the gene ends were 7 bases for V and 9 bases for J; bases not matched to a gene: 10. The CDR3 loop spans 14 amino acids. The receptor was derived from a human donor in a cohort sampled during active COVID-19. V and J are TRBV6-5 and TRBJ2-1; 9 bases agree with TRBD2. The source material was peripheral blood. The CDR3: CASTFSGSDGEQFF. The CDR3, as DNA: TGTGCCAGCACCTTTAGCGGGAGTGATGGTGAGCAGTTCTTC.